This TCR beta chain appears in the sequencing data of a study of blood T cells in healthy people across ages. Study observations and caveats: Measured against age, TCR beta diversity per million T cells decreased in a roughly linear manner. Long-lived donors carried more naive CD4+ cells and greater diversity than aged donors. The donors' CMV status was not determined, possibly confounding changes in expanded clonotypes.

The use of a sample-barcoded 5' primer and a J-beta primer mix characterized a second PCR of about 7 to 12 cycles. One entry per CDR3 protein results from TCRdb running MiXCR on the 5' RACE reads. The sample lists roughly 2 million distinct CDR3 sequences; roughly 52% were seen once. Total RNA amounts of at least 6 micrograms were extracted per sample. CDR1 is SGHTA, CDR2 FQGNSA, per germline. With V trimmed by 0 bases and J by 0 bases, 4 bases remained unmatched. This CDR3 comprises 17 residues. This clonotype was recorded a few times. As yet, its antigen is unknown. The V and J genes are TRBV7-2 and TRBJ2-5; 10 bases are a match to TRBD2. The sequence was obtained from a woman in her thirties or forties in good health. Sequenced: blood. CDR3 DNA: TGTGCCAGCAGCTTAGCGGTAGCGGGGGGAAACCAAGAGACCCAGTACTTC. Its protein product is CASSLAVAGGNQETQYF.